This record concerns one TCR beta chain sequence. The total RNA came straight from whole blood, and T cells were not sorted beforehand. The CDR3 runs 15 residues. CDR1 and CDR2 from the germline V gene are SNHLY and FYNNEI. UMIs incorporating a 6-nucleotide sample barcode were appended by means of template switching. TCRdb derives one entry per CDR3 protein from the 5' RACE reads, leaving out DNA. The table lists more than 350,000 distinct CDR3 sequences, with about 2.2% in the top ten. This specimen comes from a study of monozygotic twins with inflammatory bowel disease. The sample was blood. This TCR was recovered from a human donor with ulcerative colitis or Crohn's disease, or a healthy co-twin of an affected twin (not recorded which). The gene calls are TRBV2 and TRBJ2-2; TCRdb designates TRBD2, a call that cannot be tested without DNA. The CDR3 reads CASIGGFIDTGELFF.